This is a list of T cell receptor beta chains from one sample in a study of T-cell reconstitution after alpha-beta-depleted transplantation in children. TCRdb recomputed calls from the PCR reads with MiXCR, one row per CDR3 protein. The sample has about a million distinct CDR3 sequences; around 30% are singletons. The specimen was PBMCs, mostly from graft donor cells, collected 360 days after TCRalphabeta/CD19-depleted stem cell transplant. The receptors shown here come from a boy in the first two years of life who had a stem cell transplant for SCID, so the T cells may come from the graft donor. Each CDR3 is given with its conserved first and last residue. D genes are given only for firm matches. Expanded clones get a size class; other rows say once, few or many, or leave the size out.

d_gene	v_gene	j_gene	abundance	len	CDR3aa	CDR3nt
TRBD2	TRBV11-2	TRBJ2-3	once	19	CASSFGGGLAGGRADTQYF	TGTGCCAGCAGCTTTGGAGGCGGCCTAGCGGGGGGCCGTGCAGATACGCAGTATTTT
TRBD1	TRBV5-6	TRBJ2-7	few	14	CASRGTGLSYEQYF	TGTGCCAGCAGGGGGACAGGCCTCTCCTACGAGCAGTACTTC
NA	TRBV5-1	TRBJ2-3	NA	14	CASRGTATSDTQYF	TGCGCCAGCAGGGGGACGGCCACATCAGATACGCAGTATTTT
TRBD1	TRBV12-3/TRBV12-4	TRBJ1-2	NA	15	CASSAGDRDNYGYTF	TGTGCCAGCAGTGCCGGGGACAGGGACAACTATGGCTACACCTTC
NA	TRBV18	TRBJ2-4	NA	17	CASSPVASSLAKNIQYF	TGTGCCAGCTCACCAGTTGCTAGCAGCTTAGCCAAAAACATTCAGTACTTC
NA	TRBV13	TRBJ2-3	NA	14	CASSSLASTDTQYF	TGTGCCAGCAGCTCACTAGCTAGCACAGATACGCAGTATTTT
NA	TRBV5-1	TRBJ2-3	NA	16	CASSLDASGGTDTQYF	TGCGCCAGCAGCTTGGATGCCTCTGGCGGCACAGATACGCAGTATTTT
NA	TRBV5-1	TRBJ2-5	NA	14	CASSLWDQGETQYF	TGCGCCAGCAGCTTGTGGGACCAGGGAGAGACCCAGTACTTC
TRBD1	TRBV12-3/TRBV12-4	TRBJ2-3	few	16	CASSLSGTVATDTQYF	TGTGCCAGCAGTTTATCTGGGACAGTCGCCACAGATACGCAGTATTTT
NA	TRBV6-5	TRBJ1-5	NA	14	CASSYRDRFQPQHF	TGTGCCAGCAGTTACAGGGACCGCTTTCAGCCCCAGCATTTT
TRBD1	TRBV5-1	TRBJ1-1	NA	14	CASSQTDRAAEAFF	TGCGCCAGCAGCCAGACGGACAGGGCAGCTGAAGCTTTCTTT
TRBD1	TRBV15	TRBJ1-6	NA	16	CATSRDMGQGNSPLHF	TGTGCCACCAGCAGAGATATGGGACAGGGAAATTCACCCCTCCACTTT
NA	TRBV21-1	TRBJ2-7	NA	15	CASRSIRGGTYEQYF	TGTGCCAGCAGATCCATTCGTGGGGGAACCTACGAGCAGTACTTC
NA	TRBV12-3/TRBV12-4	TRBJ2-1	NA	15	CASSPVVGRGNEQFF	TGTGCCAGCAGTCCGGTTGTAGGTAGGGGGAATGAGCAGTTCTTC
TRBD1	TRBV29-1	TRBJ2-7	NA	11	CSVGTGYEQYF	TGCAGCGTTGGGACAGGCTACGAGCAGTACTTC
NA	TRBV5-1	TRBJ1-6	NA	14	CASGTGNEISPLHF	TGCGCCAGCGGAACAGGGAATGAGATTTCACCCCTCCACTTT
NA	TRBV7-2	TRBJ2-5	NA	16	CASSLLPLGTQETQYF	TGTGCCAGCAGCTTGTTGCCCTTGGGTACCCAAGAGACCCAGTACTTC
NA	TRBV5-1	TRBJ2-3	few	13	CASSLEASDTQYF	TGCGCCAGCAGCTTGGAGGCCTCAGATACGCAGTATTTT
NA	TRBV29-1	TRBJ1-1	few	10	CTVGGTEAFF	TGCACCGTGGGGGGGACTGAAGCTTTCTTT
TRBD2	TRBV6-1	TRBJ2-3	NA	17	CASSLLGVAGGPDTQYF	TGTGCCAGCAGCTTGCTGGGGGTAGCGGGGGGGCCAGATACGCAGTATTTT
TRBD1	TRBV9	TRBJ2-7	many	14	CASSKGQYSYEQYF	TGTGCCAGCAGCAAGGGACAGTACTCCTACGAGCAGTACTTC
NA	TRBV7-8	TRBJ2-5	NA	14	CASVEWSIQETQYF	TGTGCCAGCGTCGAGTGGTCGATACAAGAGACCCAGTACTTC
NA	TRBV18	TRBJ2-1	few	16	CASSPRQLLAYNEQFF	TGTGCCAGCTCACCCAGACAGCTTCTCGCTTACAATGAGCAGTTCTTC
NA	TRBV12-3/TRBV12-4	TRBJ1-2	few	15	CASRPQGKAGYGYTF	TGTGCCAGCAGGCCGCAGGGGAAGGCCGGCTATGGCTACACCTTC
TRBD1	TRBV28	TRBJ1-5	few	15	CASISTAGGYQPQHF	TGTGCCAGTATCAGCACGGCAGGGGGATATCAGCCCCAGCATTTT
NA	TRBV7-9	TRBJ2-7	NA	14	CASSYYRDKYEQYF	TGTGCCAGCAGCTACTACCGGGACAAATACGAGCAGTACTTC
NA	TRBV5-1	TRBJ2-7	many	13	CASSLGRTYEQYF	TGCGCCAGCAGCTTGGGCAGAACCTACGAGCAGTACTTC
NA	TRBV12-3/TRBV12-4	TRBJ2-1	many	14	CASSLRDPYNEQFF	TGTGCCAGCAGTTTGAGGGACCCCTACAATGAGCAGTTCTTC
TRBD1	TRBV30	TRBJ1-1	few	16	CAFSGTGARLGTEAFF	TGTGCCTTTTCTGGGACAGGTGCGAGGCTAGGGACTGAAGCTTTCTTT
TRBD2	TRBV12-3/TRBV12-4	TRBJ2-3	NA	15	CASSQPLAGEDTQYF	TGTGCCAGCAGTCAGCCCTTAGCGGGGGAGGATACGCAGTATTTT
NA	TRBV4-1	TRBJ2-1	NA	17	CASSQEGGLVLNNEQFF	TGCGCCAGCAGCCAAGAAGGTGGGTTAGTCCTCAACAATGAGCAGTTCTTC